This TCR beta chain was identified during a study of CD8 T cells in ankylosing spondylitis (dated by TCRdb to 2016 to 2017). Study-level background: The study set out to find disease-linked TCR variants by profiling T cell receptor beta repertoires in ankylosing spondylitis patients and healthy donors. The full study cohort was made up of over 20 ankylosing spondylitis patients and 108 healthy donors. Peripheral blood was sampled, and synovial fluid was also collected from ankylosing spondylitis patients. What the study reported, not specific to this receptor: Some of the motif variants had been reported before in the synovial fluid and blood of reactive arthritis patients, a finding that suggests common disease-initiation mechanisms. Blood from ankylosing spondylitis patients appeared to be characterized by a TCR beta motif composed of under ten highly homologous amino acid variants. In peripheral blood, the disease-linked clones were found at relatively low frequencies and had a CD8+ phenotype. The disease-linked clones were reported as significantly enriched in matched synovial fluid samples from ankylosing spondylitis patients.

Inclusive of the bounding cysteine and phenylalanine, the CDR3 is 14 residues long. The entry retains the CDR3 DNA only, 42 bases that are in frame from base 1. The germline V gene encodes CDR1 DFQATT and CDR2 SNEGSKA (reference sequence). The junction carries 12 bases between V and J, which are trimmed by 2 bases and 4 bases respectively. A note on this clonotype: This receptor's antigen is unknown. No base quality information exists; no much larger clone differs at one position.

Sequencing used an Illumina HiSeq 2500. Quantitative 5'-RACE with molecular barcodes was the method used to prepare the TCR beta libraries. The authors' analysis ran thus. Disease-linked TCR variants were identified with a new computational method built on a probabilistic model of VDJ rearrangement. Using fastp trimming at Q25 and MiXCR clonotype assembly, TCRdb reanalyzed the public sequencing data and kept in-frame beta chains. All rows with the same CDR3 protein become a single entry with the most common DNA and genes. V and J calls and clone size were set by TCRdb, not the authors. This sample lists about 450,000 distinct CDR3 sequences; roughly 26% were detected once. The ten largest clones capture about 1% of the sample.

Sample: blood, either unsorted or a sorted T cell fraction (not recorded which). The chain employs TRBV20-1 and TRBJ1-5; the D segment could be TRBD1, given 5 matching bases. This receptor was obtained from a male donor with ankylosing spondylitis. The bases are TGCAGTGCTAGACCTGGGACGGCTAATCAGCCCCAGCATTTT. It specifies CSARPGTANQPQHF.